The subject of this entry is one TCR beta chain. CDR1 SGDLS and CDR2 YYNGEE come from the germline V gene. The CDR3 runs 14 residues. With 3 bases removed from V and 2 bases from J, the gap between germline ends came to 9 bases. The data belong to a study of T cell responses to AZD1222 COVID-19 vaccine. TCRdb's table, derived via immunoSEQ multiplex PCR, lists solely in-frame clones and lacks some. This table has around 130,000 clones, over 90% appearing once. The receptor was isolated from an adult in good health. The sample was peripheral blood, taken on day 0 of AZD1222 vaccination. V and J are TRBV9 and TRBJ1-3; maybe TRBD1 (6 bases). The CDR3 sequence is CASSAGTPGNTIYF. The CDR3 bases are TGTGCCAGCAGCGCCGGGACACCTGGAAACACCATATATTTT.